The sample holds many counts of the clone carrying this T cell receptor beta chain. Its antigen is as yet unknown. A CD8+CD4-CCR7+CD45RA+ gate was used to sort naive CD8 T cells. This sample was included in a study of molecular identifiers for immune sequencing clone quantification. About the research overall: In replicates, RNA taken from roughly 20,000 or 100,000 naive CD8 cells was divided five ways, and four portions underwent sequencing.

Broader study findings: Identical TCR molecules sharing a barcode could underestimate highly expanded clone sizes.

The CDR3 contains 14 residues. The germline V gene encodes CDR1 SGHVS and CDR2 FNYEAQ. V dropped 1 base and J dropped 8 bases, with 12 bases sitting between them. Preparation methods for the bulk TCR libraries were those previously described, with listed TCR primers. Via MiXCR, TCRdb re-called the PCR reads, giving one row per CDR3 protein. Among 85,000 to 90,000 distinct CDR3 sequences listed, 19% were seen once. The chain carries TRBV7-6 and TRBJ2-1; perhaps D is TRBD1 or TRBD2 (6 bases each). The sequencing sample was made of naive CD8+ T cells from blood, with Jurkat cell RNA spiked in. Subset denoted: FACS-sorted CD8+CD4-CCR7+CD45RA+ naive T cells. This receptor was identified in a human donor in good health. Some libraries in this study had Jurkat cell RNA spiked in. The CDR3 DNA reads as TGTGCCAGCAGCTTAGTTCCGGGGGCCCATGAGCAGTTCTTC. Translated: CASSLVPGAHEQFF.